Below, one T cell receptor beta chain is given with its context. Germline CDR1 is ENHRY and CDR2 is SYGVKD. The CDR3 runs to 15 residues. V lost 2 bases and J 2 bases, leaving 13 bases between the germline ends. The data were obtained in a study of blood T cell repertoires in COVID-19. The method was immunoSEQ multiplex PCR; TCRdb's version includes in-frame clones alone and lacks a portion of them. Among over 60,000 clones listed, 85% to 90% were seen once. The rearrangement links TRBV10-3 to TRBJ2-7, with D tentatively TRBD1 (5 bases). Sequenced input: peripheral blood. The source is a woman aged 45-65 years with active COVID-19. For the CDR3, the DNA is TGTGCCATCAGTGAGGGGGCGTCTACCACCTACGAGCAGTACTTC. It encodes CAISEGASTTYEQYF.